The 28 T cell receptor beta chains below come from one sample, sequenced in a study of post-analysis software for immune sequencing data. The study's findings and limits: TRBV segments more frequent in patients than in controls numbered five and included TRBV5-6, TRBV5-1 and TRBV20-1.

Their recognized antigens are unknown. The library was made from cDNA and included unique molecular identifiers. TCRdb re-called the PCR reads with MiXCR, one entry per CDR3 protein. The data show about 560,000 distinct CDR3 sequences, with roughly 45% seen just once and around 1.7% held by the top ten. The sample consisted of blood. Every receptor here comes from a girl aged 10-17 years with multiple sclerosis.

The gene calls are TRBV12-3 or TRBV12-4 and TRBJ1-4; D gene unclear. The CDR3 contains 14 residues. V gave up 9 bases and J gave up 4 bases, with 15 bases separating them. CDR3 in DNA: TGTGCCAGTAAAGCGCTGGGAGATAATGAAAAACTGTTTTTT. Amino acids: CASKALGDNEKLFF.

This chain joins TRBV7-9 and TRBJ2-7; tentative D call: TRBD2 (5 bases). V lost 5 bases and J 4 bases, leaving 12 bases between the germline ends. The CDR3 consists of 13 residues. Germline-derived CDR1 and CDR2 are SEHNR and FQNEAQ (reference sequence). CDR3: CASSRPPGYEQYF. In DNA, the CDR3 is TGTGCCAGCAGCAGGCCTCCGGGGTACGAGCAGTACTTC.

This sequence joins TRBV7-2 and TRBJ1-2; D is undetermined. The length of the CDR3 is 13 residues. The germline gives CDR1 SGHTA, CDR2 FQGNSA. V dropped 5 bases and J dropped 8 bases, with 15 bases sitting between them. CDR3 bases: TGTGCCAGCAGCAAGGTGAGCCGAAGGGGCTACACCTTC. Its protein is CASSKVSRRGYTF. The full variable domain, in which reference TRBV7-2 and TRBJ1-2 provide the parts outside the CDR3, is GAGVSQSPSNKVTEKGKDVELRCDPISGHTALYWYRQSLGQGLEFLIYFQGNSAPDKSGLPSDRFSAERTGGSVSTLTIQRTQQEDSAVYLCASSKVSRRGYTFGSGTRLTVV.

This chain's CDR3 is CASSLGDGSDTQYF. CDR3 DNA sequence: TGCGCCAGCAGCTTGGGCGATGGGAGTGATACGCAGTATTTT. The chain carries TRBV5-1 and TRBJ2-3, with a weak D call TRBD2 (5 bases). Trimming pared 0 bases from V and 6 bases from J, leaving 11 bases between. The CDR3 totals 14 residues. CDR1 SGHRS and CDR2 YFSETQ come from the germline V gene.

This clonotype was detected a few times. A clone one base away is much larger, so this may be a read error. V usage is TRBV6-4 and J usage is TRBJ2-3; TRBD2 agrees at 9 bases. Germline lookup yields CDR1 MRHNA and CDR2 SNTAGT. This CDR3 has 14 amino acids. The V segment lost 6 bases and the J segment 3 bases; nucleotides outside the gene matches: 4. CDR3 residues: CASRAGGPTDTQYF. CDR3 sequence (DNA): TGTGCCAGCAGGGCGGGGGGGCCGACAGATACGCAGTATTTT.

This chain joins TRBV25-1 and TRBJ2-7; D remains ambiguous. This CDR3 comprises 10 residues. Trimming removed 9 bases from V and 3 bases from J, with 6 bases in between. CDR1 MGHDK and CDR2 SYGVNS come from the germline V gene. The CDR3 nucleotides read TGTGCCAGAGGGCGCTACGAGCAGTACTTC. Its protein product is CARGRYEQYF.

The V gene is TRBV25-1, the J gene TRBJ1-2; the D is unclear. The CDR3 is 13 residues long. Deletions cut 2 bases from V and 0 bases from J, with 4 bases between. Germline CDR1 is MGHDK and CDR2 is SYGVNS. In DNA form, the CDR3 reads TGTGCCAGCAGTGAAGCCGCTAACTATGGCTACACCTTC. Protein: CASSEAANYGYTF.

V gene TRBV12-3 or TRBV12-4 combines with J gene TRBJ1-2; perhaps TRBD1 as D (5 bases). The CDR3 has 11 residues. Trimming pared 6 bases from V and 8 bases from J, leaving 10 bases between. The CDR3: CASSSGIGYTF. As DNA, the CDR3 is TGTGCCAGCAGCTCAGGGATCGGCTACACCTTC.

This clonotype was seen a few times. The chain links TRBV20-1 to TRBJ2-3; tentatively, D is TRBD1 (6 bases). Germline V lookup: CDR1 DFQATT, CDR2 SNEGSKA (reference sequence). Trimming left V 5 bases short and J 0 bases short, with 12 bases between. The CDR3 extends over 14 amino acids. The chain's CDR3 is CSALQGDSTDTQYF. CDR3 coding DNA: TGCAGTGCTCTACAGGGAGATAGCACAGATACGCAGTATTTT.

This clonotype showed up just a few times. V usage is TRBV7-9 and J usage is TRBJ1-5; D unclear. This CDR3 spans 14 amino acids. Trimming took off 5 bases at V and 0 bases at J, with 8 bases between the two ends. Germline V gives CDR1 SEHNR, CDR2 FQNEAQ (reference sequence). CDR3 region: CASSIGNSNQPQHF. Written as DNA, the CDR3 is TGTGCCAGCAGCATCGGGAATAGCAATCAGCCCCAGCATTTT.

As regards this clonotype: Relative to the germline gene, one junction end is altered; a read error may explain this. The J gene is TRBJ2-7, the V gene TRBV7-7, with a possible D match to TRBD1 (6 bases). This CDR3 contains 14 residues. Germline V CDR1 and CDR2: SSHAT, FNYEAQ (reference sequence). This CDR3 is CASSESTGTYEQYF. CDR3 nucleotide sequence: TGTGCTAGCAGCGAATCGACAGGAACCTACGAGCAGTACTTC.

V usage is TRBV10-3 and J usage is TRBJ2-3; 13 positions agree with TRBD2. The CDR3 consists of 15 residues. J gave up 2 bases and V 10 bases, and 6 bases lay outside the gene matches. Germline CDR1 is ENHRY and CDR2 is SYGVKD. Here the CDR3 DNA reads TGTGCCACTTCCGGGACTAGCGGGACCACAGATACGCAGTATTTT. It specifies CATSGTSGTTDTQYF.

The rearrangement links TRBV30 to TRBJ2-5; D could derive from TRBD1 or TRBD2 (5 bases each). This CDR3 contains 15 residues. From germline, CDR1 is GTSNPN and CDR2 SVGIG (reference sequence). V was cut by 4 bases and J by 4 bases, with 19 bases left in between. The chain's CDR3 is CAWKPRDLGGETQYF. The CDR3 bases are TGTGCCTGGAAACCCCGGGACCTCGGTGGAGAGACCCAGTACTTC.

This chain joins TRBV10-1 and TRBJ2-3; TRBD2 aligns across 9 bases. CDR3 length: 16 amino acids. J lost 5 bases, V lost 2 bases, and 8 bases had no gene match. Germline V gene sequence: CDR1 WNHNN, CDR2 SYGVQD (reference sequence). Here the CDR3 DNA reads TGCGCCAGCAGTGAGCAGGGTAGCGGGAGAGTAGATACGCAGTATTTT. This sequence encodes CASSEQGSGRVDTQYF.

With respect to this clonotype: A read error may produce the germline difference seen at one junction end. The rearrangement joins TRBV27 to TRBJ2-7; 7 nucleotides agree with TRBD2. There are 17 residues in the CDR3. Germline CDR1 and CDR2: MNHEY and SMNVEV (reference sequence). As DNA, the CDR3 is TGTGCTAGCAGTTCCCCCCACGGGGAGGGTCCTTACTACGAGCAGTACTTC. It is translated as CASSSPHGEGPYYEQYF.

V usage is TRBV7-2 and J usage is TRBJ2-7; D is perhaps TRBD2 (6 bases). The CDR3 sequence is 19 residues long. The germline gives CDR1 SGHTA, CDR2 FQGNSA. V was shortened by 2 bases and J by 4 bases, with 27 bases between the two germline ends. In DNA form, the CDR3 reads TGTGCCAGCAGCTTAACCCCGCCGGGAGCGCTCCCTGTAGAGTACGAGCAGTACTTC. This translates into CASSLTPPGALPVEYEQYF.

CDR3 protein: CSAISSGGPNYNEQFF. Here the CDR3 DNA reads TGCAGTGCGATTAGTAGCGGGGGGCCGAACTACAATGAGCAGTTCTTC. The chain joins TRBV20-1 to TRBJ2-1; 10 nucleotides line up with TRBD2. Germline loops: CDR1 DFQATT, CDR2 SNEGSKA (reference sequence). Trimming at V came to 6 bases and at J to 3 bases, leaving 11 bases not matched to a gene. The CDR3 sequence is 16 residues long.

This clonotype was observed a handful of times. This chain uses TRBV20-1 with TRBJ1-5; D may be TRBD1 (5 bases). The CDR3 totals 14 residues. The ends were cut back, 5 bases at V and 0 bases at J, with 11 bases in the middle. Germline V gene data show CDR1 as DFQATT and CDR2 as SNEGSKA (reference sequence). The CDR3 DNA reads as TGCAGTGCTCGGGACGGCGATAGCAATCAGCCCCAGCATTTT. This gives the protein CSARDGDSNQPQHF.

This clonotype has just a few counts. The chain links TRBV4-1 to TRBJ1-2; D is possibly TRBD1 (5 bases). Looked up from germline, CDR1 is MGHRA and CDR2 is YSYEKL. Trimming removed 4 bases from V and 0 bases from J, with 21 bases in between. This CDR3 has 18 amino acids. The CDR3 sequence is CASSPEGPRNPANYGYTF. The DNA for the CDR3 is TGCGCCAGCAGCCCCGAGGGACCCCGAAACCCAGCTAACTATGGCTACACCTTC.

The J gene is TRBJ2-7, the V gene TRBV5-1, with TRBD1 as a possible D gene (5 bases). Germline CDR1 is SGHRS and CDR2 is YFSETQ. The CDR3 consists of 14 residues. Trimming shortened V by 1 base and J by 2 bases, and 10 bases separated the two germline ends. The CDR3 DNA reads TGCGCCAGCAGCTTGAGACAGCCAGCCTACGAGCAGTACTTC. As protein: CASSLRQPAYEQYF.

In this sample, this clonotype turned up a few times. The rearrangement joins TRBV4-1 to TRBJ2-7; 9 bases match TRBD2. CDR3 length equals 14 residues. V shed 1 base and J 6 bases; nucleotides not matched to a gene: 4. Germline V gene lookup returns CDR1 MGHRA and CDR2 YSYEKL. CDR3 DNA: TGCGCCAGCAGCCAAGCTCTAGCGGGGTTCGAGCAGTACTTC. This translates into CASSQALAGFEQYF.

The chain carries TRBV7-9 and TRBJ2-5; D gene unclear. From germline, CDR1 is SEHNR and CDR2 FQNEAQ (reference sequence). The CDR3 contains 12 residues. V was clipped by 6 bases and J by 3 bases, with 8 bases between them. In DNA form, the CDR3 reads TGTGCCAGCAGTTCGGACGAAGAGACCCAGTACTTC. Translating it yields CASSSDEETQYF.

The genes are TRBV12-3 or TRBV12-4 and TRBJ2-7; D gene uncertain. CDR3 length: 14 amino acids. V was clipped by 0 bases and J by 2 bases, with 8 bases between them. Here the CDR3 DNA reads TGTGCCAGCAGTTTAGCGCAGTTCACCTACGAGCAGTACTTC. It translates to CASSLAQFTYEQYF.

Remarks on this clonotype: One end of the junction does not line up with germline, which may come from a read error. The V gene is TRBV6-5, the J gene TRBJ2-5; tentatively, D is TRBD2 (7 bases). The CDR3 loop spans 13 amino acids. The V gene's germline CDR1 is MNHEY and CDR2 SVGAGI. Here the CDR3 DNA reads TGTGCCGGCAGTTACGGGGGGCGAGAGACCCAGTACTTC. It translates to CAGSYGGRETQYF.

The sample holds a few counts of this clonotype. The CDR3 region is CASTYRPDTQYF. As DNA, the CDR3 is TGTGCCAGCACCTACCGACCAGATACGCAGTATTTT. The chain has TRBV5-5 and TRBJ2-3; D unresolved. Per germline, CDR1 SGHKS and CDR2 YYEKEE (reference sequence). Trimming took 6 bases from V and 4 from J, leaving 9 bases between them. The CDR3 is 12 amino acids. The full variable domain, in which reference TRBV5-5 and TRBJ2-3 provide the parts outside the CDR3, is DAGVTQSPTHLIKTRGQQVTLRCSPISGHKSVSWYQQVLGQGPQFIFQYYEKEERGRGNFPDRFSARQFPNYSSELNVNALLLGDSALYLCASTYRPDTQYFGPGTRLTVL.

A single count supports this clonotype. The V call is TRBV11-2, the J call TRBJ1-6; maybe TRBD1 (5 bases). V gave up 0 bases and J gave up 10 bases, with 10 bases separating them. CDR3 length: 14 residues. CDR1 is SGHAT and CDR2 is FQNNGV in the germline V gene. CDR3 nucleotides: TGTGCCAGCAGCTTAGAACGGGGCAGCTCACCCCTCCACTTT. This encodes CASSLERGSSPLHF.

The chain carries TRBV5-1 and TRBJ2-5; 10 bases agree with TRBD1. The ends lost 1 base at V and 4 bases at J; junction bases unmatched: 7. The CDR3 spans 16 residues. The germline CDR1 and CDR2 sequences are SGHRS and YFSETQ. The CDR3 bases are TGCGCCAGCAGCTTGCCGACAGGGGGCAACCTAGAGACCCAGTACTTC. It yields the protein CASSLPTGGNLETQYF.

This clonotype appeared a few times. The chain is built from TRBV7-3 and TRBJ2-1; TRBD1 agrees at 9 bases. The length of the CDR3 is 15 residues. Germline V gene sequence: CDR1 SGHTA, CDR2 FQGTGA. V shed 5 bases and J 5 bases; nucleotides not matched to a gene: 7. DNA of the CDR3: TGTGCCAGCAGCATTGGGACAGGGCGGAACAATGAGCAGTTCTTC. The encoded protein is CASSIGTGRNNEQFF.